This is a list of T cell receptor beta chains from one sample in a study of cytomegalovirus exposure and HLA in healthy donors. Sequencing was performed with immunoSEQ multiplex PCR; in TCRdb, only in-frame clones are kept and a portion is missing. Of roughly 160,000 clones listed, roughly 80% are singletons. Sequenced sample: PBMCs. The source is a man aged 50 to 59 in good health and CMV-seropositive. The CDR3 runs from the conserved cysteine through the conserved F or W. A D gene is named only where the DNA matches it firmly. Clone size is stated in some rows and not others, as once, few, many or a class when expanded.

CDR3: CASSRLAPTGELFF; DNA: TGTGCCAGCAGTAGGCTAGCTCCCACCGGGGAGCTGTTTTTT; size: NA; D: NA; J: TRBJ2-2; V: TRBV6-5
CDR3: CASSSSQAGELFF; DNA: TGTGCCAGCAGCTCCTCACAGGCCGGGGAGCTGTTTTTT; size: NA; D: NA; J: TRBJ2-2; V: TRBV9
CDR3: CASSLVLDQETQYF; DNA: TGTGCCAGCAGCTTAGTCCTAGATCAAGAGACCCAGTACTTC; size: few; D: NA; J: TRBJ2-5; V: TRBV7-2
CDR3: CASSLEAAEAFF; DNA: TGTGCCAGCAGCCTCGAAGCCGCTGAAGCTTTCTTT; size: few; D: NA; J: TRBJ1-1; V: TRBV28
CDR3: CASSPPGAWDYNEQFF; DNA: TGCGCCAGCAGCCCACCAGGGGCTTGGGACTACAATGAGCAGTTCTTC; size: NA; D: NA; J: TRBJ2-1; V: TRBV4-3
CDR3: CASSAGQGEQYF; DNA: TGTGCCAGCAGCGCGGGACAGGGCGAGCAGTACTTC; size: once; D: TRBD1; J: TRBJ2-7; V: TRBV7-3
CDR3: CASSQEELAAYEQYF; DNA: TGTGCCAGCAGCCAAGAAGAGCTAGCGGCCTACGAGCAGTACTTC; size: once; D: TRBD2; J: TRBJ2-7; V: TRBV4-2
CDR3: CASTNFRTGGEGGNQPQHF; DNA: TGTGCCAGCACCAATTTCCGGACAGGGGGCGAAGGGGGCAATCAGCCCCAGCATTTT; size: NA; D: TRBD1; J: TRBJ1-5; V: TRBV28
CDR3: CASSIDLGSSLEKLFF; DNA: TGTGCCAGTAGTATAGATCTGGGTTCTAGTTTGGAAAAACTGTTTTTT; size: NA; D: NA; J: TRBJ1-4; V: TRBV19
CDR3: CASDELTDTQYF; DNA: TGTGCCAGCGATGAGCTCACAGATACGCAGTATTTT; size: NA; D: NA; J: TRBJ2-3; V: TRBV2
CDR3: CASSFIQDRGPFF; DNA: TGTGCCAGCAGTTTTATCCAGGACAGGGGACCTTTCTTT; size: NA; D: TRBD1; J: TRBJ1-1; V: TRBV28
CDR3: CASSQMSGKTGPRGYTF; DNA: TGCGCCAGCAGTCAAATGAGCGGCAAAACAGGGCCTAGAGGCTACACCTTC; size: once; D: NA; J: TRBJ1-2; V: TRBV23-1
CDR3: CASSISGGQGFAEQYF; DNA: TGTGCCAGTAGTATCAGCGGAGGACAGGGGTTTGCCGAGCAGTACTTC; size: NA; D: TRBD1; J: TRBJ2-7; V: TRBV19
CDR3: CASSVGGRVTEKLFF; DNA: TGTGCCAGCAGCGTAGGAGGCAGGGTAACTGAAAAACTGTTTTTT; size: few; D: NA; J: TRBJ1-4; V: TRBV9